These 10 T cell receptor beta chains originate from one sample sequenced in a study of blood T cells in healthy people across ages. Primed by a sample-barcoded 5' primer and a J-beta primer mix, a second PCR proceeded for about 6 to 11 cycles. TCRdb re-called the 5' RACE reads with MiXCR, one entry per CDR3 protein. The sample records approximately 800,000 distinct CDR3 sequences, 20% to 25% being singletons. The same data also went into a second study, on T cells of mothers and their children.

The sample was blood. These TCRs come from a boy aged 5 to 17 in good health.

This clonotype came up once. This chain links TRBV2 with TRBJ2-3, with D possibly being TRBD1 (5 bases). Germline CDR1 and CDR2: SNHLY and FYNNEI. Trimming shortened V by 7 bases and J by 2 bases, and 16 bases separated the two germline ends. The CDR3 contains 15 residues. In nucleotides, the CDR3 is TGTGCCAGCACCCTTTCGAGACAGAACACAGATACGCAGTATTTT. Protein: CASTLSRQNTDTQYF. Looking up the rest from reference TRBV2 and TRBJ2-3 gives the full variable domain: EPEVTQTPSHQVTQMGQEVILRCVPISNHLYFYWYRQILGQKVEFLVSFYNNEISEKSEIFDDQFSVERPDGSNFTLKIRSTKLEDSAMYFCASTLSRQNTDTQYFGPGTRLTVL.

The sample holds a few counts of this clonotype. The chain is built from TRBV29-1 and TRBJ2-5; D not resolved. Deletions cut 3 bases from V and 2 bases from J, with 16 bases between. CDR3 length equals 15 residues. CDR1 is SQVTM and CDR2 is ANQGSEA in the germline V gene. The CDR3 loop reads CSVEVPRSKQETQYF. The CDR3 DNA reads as TGCAGCGTTGAGGTCCCCAGGAGCAAACAAGAGACCCAGTACTTC. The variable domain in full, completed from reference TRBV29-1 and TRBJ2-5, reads SAVISQKPSRDICQRGTSLTIQCQVDSQVTMMFWYRQQPGQSLTLIATANQGSEATYESGFVIDKFPISRPNLTFSTLTVSNMSPEDSSIYLCSVEVPRSKQETQYFGPGTRLLVL.

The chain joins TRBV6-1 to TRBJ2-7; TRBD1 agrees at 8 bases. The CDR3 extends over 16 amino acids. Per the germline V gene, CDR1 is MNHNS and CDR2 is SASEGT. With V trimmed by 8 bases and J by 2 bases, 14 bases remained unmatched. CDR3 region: CASSPTAGGITYEQYF. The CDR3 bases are TGTGCCAGCTCCCCGACCGCAGGGGGCATAACCTACGAGCAGTACTTC.

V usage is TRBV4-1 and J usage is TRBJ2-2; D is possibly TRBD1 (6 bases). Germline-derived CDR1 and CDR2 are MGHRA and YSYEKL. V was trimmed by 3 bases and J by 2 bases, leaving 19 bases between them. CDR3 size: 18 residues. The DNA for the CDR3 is TGCGCCAGCAGCCAGGAAAACCCGGGACACCTTAACACCGGGGAGCTGTTTTTT. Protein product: CASSQENPGHLNTGELFF.

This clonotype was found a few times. The CDR3 loop reads CASSPLPGTSGGAGELFF. The CDR3 DNA sequence: TGTGCCAGCAGTCCCCTTCCCGGGACTAGCGGGGGGGCCGGGGAGCTGTTTTTT. The J gene is TRBJ2-2, the V gene TRBV6-1, with TRBD2 matching 16 bases. CDR1 and CDR2 from the germline V gene are MNHNS and SASEGT. J gave up 6 bases and V 5 bases, and 9 bases lay outside the gene matches. This CDR3 has 18 amino acids.

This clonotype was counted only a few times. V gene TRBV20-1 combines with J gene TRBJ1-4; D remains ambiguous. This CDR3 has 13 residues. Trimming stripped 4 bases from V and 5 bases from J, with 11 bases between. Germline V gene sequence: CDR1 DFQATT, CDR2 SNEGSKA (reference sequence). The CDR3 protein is CSAINPTNEKLFF. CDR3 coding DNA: TGCAGTGCTATAAACCCCACCAATGAAAAACTGTTTTTT.

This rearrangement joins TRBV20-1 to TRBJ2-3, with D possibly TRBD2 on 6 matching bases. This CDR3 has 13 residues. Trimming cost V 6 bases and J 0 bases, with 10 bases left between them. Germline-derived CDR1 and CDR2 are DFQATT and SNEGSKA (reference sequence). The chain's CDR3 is CSALATSTDTQYF. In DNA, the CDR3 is TGCAGTGCGCTAGCGACTAGCACAGATACGCAGTATTTT.

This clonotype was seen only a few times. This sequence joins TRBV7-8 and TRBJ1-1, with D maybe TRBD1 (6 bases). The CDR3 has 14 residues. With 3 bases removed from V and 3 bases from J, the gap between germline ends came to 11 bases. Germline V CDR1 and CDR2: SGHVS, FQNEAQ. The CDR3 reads CASSFQTGYTEAFF. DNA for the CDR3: TGTGCCAGCAGCTTCCAGACAGGCTACACTGAAGCTTTCTTT.

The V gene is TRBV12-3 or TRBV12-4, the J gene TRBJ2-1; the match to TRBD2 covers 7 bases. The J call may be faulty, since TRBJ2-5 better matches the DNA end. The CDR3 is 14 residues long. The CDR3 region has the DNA TGTGCCAGCAGTCAAAGCGGGGATCAGCAGACCCAGTACTTC. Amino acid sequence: CASSQSGDQQTQYF.

CDR3 in DNA: TGCGCCAGCAGCTTGGTGACCGGGACAGGGGGCGGGGGTGAGCAGTTCTTC. This gives the protein CASSLVTGTGGGGEQFF. J is TRBJ2-5 and V is TRBV5-1; 12 bases line up with TRBD1. With the DNA end fitting TRBJ2-1 better, the J assignment may be wrong. The length of the CDR3 is 17 residues. Germline V gene sequence: CDR1 SGHRS, CDR2 YFSETQ.